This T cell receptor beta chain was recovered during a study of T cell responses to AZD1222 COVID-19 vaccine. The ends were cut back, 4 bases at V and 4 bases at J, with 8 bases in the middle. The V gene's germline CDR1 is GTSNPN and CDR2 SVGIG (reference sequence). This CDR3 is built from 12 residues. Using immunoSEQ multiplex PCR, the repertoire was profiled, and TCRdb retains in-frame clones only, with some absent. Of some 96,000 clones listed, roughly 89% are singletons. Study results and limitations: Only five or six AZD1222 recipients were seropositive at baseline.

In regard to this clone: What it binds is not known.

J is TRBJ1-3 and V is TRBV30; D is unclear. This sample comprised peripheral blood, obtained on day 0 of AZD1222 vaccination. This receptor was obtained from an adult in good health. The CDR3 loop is CAWNTGGNTIYF. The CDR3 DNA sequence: TGTGCCTGGAACACGGGAGGAAACACCATATATTTT. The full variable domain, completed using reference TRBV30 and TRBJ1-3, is SQTIHQWPATLVQPVGSPLSLECTVEGTSNPNLYWYRQAAGRGLQLLFYSVGIGQISSEVPQNLSASRPQDRQFILSSKKLLLSDSGFYLCAWNTGGNTIYFGEGSWLTVV.